The clone carrying this TCR beta chain came up a few times. No antigen is known for it. In germline, CDR1 is SNHLY, CDR2 FYNNEI. The CDR3 is 18 residues long. Deletions cut 2 bases from V and 0 bases from J, with 17 bases between. These data originate in a study of cytomegalovirus exposure and HLA in healthy donors. Whole-study findings and limits: V- and J-gene trimming in TCR beta was tied to a missense DCLRE1C variant by an analysis performed later. Among TCR sequences, most were rare, though some public TCRs appeared in many donors. Excluded: some indistinguishable V segments such as TRBV6-2 and TRBV6-3. Apparent HLA restriction characterized most CMV-associated TCR beta chains in a later analysis.

This PCR relied on a set of 60 Vbeta primers and 13 Jbeta primers. Sequencing was performed with immunoSEQ multiplex PCR; in TCRdb, only in-frame clones are kept and a portion is missing. Of 55,000 to 75,000 clones in the sample, 60% to 70% were seen once. The chain joins TRBV2 to TRBJ2-1; D not resolved. This sequence originates from a man between 35 and 55 years old in good health and CMV-seropositive. The sample comprised PBMCs. The CDR3 DNA sequence: TGTGCCAGCAGTGAACCGCTGTCGCCCCGGAGCTCCTACAATGAGCAGTTCTTC. Translation gives CASSEPLSPRSSYNEQFF.